The present TCR beta chain was sequenced within a study of cytomegalovirus exposure and HLA in healthy donors (TCRdb year 2017). Regarding the study in general: A later analysis indicated that the 120 or so validation repertoires were generated on the platform also employed for the approximately 700 repertoires of the first cohort. A separate validation cohort of more than 100 different subjects was used in addition to the approximately 700-subject first cohort. The study combined high-throughput TCR immunosequencing, statistical association of individual TCRs with disease status, and machine learning to predict cytomegalovirus infection status. The study aimed to test whether cataloging public T cell receptors could reveal signatures of past pathogen exposure. On the study overall, not on this receptor specifically: Most TCR sequences were seen in very few donors, while some public TCRs were found in many individuals. The study listed 170 or so TCR beta chains as associated with cytomegalovirus. In a later analysis, TCRs clustered in the first cohort were found to also tend to co-occur in the roughly 120 validation repertoires, with 85% to 95% of cluster scores above 0. Three of the identified cytomegalovirus-associated TCR beta chains were confirmed in vitro to be specific for cytomegalovirus antigens. A later analysis lacked HLA typing for the validation cohort, so it scored co-occurrence in that cohort across all 120 or so repertoires. The authors suggested that the approach could potentially be generalized to other disease states and immunological phenotypes. The classifier was reported to diagnose cytomegalovirus status with high specificity and sensitivity in both the original and validation cohorts.

Donors formed part of the validation cohort, which comprised 120 subjects and was distinct from the first cohort of fewer than 750 subjects. To prepare the library, the immunoSEQ multiplex PCR assay was applied. The source study handled its data this way. A statistical classification framework was developed to diagnose cytomegalovirus status using the catalog of TCR beta chain sequences. Imported from immuneACCESS, the table was reduced by TCRdb to in-frame sequences with V and J called. These copies leave out some clones; in studies compared against another copy, an unresolved V gene accounts for under half, and the cause of the remainder is not known. V, J and clone size reflect that table, while D and trimming were determined from the DNA. The sample table records roughly 150,000 clones; roughly 90% of these occur just once. Clones ranked in the top ten supply 0.55% to 0.8% of the sample. The junction carries 15 bases between V and J, which are trimmed by 5 bases and 3 bases respectively. The germline V gene gives CDR1 as SGHTA and CDR2 as FQGTGA. The CDR3 numbers 15 residues from cysteine through phenylalanine. This entry keeps only the CDR3 DNA: 45 bases, framed from base 1.

As to this clone: The antigen it binds to is not known. Base-call qualities are not available, and no considerably larger clone is one nucleotide away.

Rearrangement joined TRBV7-3 to TRBJ2-3; TRBD1 is a possible D gene, resting on 6 matching bases. Material: PBMCs. This receptor was taken from a man aged 18 to 29 in good health and CMV-seronegative. The CDR3 in this case is CASSAGESETDTQYF. The nucleotide sequence is TGTGCCAGCAGCGCAGGGGAGTCGGAGACAGATACGCAGTATTTT.